This T cell receptor (beta chain) was identified in a study of shared clonotypes between healthy human individuals. Data came from immunoSEQ multiplex PCR; TCRdb stores just in-frame clones and leaves some out. The repertoire has around 600,000 clones, roughly 98% of them found once; the top ten carry 0.3% to 0.35%. Germline assignment: CDR1 SGDLS and CDR2 YYNGEE. The CDR3 loop spans 15 amino acids. With 3 bases clipped from V and 3 bases from J, the junction kept 2 bases outside the gene matches. This clone was observed a few times. Distinct nucleotide sequences in the sample also encode this CDR3. Only CD45RO-negative cells positively selected for CCR7 counted as naive CD8 cells, so terminally differentiated effector memory CD45RA+ cells were excluded.

The TCR was taken from a man aged 25-40 years in good health. The sequenced sample consisted of naive CD8+ T cells sorted from blood. This chain uses TRBV9 with TRBJ2-7, with TRBD2 matching 14 bases. CDR3 nucleotide sequence: TGTGCCAGCAGCGCCGGGACTAGCGGGAGCTACGAGCAGTACTTC. Protein sequence: CASSAGTSGSYEQYF.